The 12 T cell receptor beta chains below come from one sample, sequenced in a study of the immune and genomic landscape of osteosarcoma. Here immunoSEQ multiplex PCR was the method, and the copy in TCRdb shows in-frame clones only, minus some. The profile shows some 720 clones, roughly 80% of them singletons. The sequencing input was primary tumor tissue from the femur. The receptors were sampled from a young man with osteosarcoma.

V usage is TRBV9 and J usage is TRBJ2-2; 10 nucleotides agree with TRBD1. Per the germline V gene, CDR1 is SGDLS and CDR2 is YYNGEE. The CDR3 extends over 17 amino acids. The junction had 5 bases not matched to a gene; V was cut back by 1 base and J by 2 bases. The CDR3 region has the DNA TGTGCCAGCAGCGTAACGAGGGACAGGGGAAACACCGGGGAGCTGTTTTTT. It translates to CASSVTRDRGNTGELFF. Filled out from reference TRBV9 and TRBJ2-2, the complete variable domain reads DSGVTQTPKHLITATGQRVTLRCSPRSGDLSVYWYQQSLDQGLQFLIQYYNGEERAKGNILERFSAQQFPDLHSELNLSSLELGDSALYFCASSVTRDRGNTGELFFGEGSRLTVL.

This chain's CDR3 is CASSPEATGDYGYTF. The CDR3 DNA reads as TGTGCCAGCAGCCCAGAGGCCACAGGGGACTATGGCTACACCTTC. This chain connects TRBV7-6 to TRBJ1-2, with TRBD1 matching over 7 bases. Unmatched junction bases numbered 9, after V lost 5 bases and J lost 3 bases. The CDR3 is 15 residues long. Per the germline V gene, CDR1 is SGHVS and CDR2 is FNYEAQ.

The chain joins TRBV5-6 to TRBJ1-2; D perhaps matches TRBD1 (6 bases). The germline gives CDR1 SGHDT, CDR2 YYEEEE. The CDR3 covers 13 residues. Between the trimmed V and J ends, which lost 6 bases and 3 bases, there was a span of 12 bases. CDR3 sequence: CASKAEGDYGYTF. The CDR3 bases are TGTGCCAGCAAAGCGGAGGGGGACTATGGCTACACCTTC.

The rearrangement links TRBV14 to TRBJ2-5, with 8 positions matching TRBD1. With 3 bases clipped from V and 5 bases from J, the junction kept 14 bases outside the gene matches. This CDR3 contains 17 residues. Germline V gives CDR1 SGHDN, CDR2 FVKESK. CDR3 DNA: TGTGCCAGCAGCCACCTTCCCGGACAGGGCTTTTGGGAGACCCAGTACTTC. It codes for CASSHLPGQGFWETQYF.

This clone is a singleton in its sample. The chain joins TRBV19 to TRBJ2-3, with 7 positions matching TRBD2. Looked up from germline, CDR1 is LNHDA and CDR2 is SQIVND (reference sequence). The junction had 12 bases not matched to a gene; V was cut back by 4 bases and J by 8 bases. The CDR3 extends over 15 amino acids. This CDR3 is CASSNQGGGSVTQYF. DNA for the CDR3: TGTGCCAGTAGTAATCAAGGCGGGGGAAGTGTTACGCAGTATTTT.

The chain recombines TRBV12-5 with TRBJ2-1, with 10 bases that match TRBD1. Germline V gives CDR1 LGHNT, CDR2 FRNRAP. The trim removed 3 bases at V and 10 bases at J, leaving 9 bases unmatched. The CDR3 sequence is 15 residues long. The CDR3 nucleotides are TGTGCTAGTGGTTTCCCAACGACAGGGGGCGGGGAGCAGTTCTTC. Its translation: CASGFPTTGGGEQFF.

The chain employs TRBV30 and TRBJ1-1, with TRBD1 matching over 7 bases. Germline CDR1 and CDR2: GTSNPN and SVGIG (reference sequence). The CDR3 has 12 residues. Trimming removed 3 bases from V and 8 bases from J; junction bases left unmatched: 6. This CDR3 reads CAWSDRDREAFF. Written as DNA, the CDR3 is TGTGCCTGGAGCGACCGGGACAGAGAAGCTTTCTTT.

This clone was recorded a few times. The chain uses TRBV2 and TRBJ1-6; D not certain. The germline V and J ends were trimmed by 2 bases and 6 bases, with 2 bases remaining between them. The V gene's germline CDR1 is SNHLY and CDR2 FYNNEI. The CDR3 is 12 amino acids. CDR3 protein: CASSETNSPLHF. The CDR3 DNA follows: TGTGCCAGCAGTGAAACTAATTCACCCCTCCACTTT.

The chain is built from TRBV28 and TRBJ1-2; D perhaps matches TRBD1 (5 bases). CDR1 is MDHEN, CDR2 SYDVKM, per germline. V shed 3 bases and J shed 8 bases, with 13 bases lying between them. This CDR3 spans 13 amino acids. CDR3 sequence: CASSFSARGGYTF. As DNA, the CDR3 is TGTGCCAGCAGTTTTTCGGCGCGGGGGGGCTACACCTTC.

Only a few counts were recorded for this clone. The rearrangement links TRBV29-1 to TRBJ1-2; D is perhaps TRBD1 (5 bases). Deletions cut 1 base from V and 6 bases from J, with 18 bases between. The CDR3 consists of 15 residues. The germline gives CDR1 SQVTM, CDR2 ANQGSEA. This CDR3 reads CSVEANEAGWDGYTF. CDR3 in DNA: TGCAGCGTTGAAGCTAATGAGGCAGGGTGGGATGGCTACACCTTC.

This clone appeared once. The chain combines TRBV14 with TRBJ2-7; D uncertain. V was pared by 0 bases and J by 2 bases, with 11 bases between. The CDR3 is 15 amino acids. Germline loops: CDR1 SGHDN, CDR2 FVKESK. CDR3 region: CASSQDETPPYEQYF. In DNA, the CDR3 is TGTGCCAGCAGCCAAGACGAGACACCCCCCTACGAGCAGTACTTC.

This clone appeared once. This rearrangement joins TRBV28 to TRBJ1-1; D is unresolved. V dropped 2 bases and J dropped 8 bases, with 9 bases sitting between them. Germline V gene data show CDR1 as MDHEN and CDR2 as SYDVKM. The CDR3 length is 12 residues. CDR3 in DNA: TGTGCCAGCAGTTTAACTCAGTCCGAAGCTTTCTTT. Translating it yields CASSLTQSEAFF.